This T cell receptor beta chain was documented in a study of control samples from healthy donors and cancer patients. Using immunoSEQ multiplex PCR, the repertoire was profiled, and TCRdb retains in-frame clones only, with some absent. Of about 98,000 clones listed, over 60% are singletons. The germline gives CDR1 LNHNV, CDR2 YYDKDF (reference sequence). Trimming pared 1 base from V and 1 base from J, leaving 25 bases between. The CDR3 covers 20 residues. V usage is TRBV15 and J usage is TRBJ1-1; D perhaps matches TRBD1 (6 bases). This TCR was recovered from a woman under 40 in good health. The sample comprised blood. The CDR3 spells CATSRGVAGRLGGGNTEAFF. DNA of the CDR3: TGTGCCACCAGCAGAGGCGTGGCAGGGAGACTCGGAGGGGGGAACACTGAAGCTTTCTTT.